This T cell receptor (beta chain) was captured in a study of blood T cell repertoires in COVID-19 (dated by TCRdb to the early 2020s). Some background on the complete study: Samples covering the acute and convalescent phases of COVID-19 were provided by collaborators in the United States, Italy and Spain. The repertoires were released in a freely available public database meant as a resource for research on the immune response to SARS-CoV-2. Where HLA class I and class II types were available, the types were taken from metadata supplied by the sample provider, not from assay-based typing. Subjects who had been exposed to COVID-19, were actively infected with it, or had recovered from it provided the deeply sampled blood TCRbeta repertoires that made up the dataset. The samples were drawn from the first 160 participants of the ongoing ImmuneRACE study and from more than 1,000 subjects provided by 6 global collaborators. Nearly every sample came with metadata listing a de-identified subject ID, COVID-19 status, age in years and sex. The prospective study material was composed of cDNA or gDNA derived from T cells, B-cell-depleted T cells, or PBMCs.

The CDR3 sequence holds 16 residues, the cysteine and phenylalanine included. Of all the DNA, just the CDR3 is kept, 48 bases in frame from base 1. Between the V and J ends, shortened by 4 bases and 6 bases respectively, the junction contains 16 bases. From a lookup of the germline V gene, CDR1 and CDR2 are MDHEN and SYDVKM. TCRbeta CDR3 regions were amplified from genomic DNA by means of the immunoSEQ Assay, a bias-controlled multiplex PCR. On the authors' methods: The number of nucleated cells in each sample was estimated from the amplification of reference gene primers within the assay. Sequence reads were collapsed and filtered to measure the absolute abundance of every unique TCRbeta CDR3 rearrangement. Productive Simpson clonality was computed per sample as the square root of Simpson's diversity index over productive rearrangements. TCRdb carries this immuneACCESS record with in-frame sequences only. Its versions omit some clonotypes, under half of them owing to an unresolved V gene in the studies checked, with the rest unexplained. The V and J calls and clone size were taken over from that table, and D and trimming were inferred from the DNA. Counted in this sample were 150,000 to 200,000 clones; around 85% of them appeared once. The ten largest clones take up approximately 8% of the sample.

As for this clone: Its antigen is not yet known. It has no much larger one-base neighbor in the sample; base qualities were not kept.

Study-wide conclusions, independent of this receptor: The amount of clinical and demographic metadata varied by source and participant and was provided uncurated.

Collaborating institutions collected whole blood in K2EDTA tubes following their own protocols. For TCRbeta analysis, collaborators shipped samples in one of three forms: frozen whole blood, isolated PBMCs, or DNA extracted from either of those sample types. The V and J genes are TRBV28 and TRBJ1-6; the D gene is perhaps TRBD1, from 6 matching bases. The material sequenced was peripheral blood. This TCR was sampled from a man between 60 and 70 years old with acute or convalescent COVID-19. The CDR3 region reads CASSSPGTLLNSPLHF. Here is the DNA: TGTGCCAGCAGTTCCCCCGGGACACTGCTTAATTCACCCCTCCACTTT.